This TCR beta chain was found in a study of cytomegalovirus exposure and HLA in healthy donors. Background on the study: Among the roughly 400 genotyped donors, over 70% were placed in the Caucasian-associated ancestry cluster.

V lost 5 bases and J 2 bases, leaving 9 bases between the germline ends. The germline gives CDR1 MDHEN, CDR2 SYDVKM. The CDR3 length is 13 residues. The study ran its PCR with 60 Vbeta and 13 Jbeta primers. Assay: immunoSEQ multiplex PCR; the TCRdb copy retains only in-frame clones and omits some. The table lists more than 110,000 clones, about 70% of them singletons, with 2.1% in the top ten. Each donor was healthy, and each was a bone marrow donor. Source material: PBMCs. The sequence derives from a woman between 55 and 75 years old in good health and CMV-seropositive. The chain uses TRBV28 and TRBJ1-2; perhaps TRBD1 as D (5 bases). The CDR3 nucleotides read TGTGCCAGCAGTCGCCCAGGGAACTATGGCTACACCTTC. The encoded protein is CASSRPGNYGYTF.